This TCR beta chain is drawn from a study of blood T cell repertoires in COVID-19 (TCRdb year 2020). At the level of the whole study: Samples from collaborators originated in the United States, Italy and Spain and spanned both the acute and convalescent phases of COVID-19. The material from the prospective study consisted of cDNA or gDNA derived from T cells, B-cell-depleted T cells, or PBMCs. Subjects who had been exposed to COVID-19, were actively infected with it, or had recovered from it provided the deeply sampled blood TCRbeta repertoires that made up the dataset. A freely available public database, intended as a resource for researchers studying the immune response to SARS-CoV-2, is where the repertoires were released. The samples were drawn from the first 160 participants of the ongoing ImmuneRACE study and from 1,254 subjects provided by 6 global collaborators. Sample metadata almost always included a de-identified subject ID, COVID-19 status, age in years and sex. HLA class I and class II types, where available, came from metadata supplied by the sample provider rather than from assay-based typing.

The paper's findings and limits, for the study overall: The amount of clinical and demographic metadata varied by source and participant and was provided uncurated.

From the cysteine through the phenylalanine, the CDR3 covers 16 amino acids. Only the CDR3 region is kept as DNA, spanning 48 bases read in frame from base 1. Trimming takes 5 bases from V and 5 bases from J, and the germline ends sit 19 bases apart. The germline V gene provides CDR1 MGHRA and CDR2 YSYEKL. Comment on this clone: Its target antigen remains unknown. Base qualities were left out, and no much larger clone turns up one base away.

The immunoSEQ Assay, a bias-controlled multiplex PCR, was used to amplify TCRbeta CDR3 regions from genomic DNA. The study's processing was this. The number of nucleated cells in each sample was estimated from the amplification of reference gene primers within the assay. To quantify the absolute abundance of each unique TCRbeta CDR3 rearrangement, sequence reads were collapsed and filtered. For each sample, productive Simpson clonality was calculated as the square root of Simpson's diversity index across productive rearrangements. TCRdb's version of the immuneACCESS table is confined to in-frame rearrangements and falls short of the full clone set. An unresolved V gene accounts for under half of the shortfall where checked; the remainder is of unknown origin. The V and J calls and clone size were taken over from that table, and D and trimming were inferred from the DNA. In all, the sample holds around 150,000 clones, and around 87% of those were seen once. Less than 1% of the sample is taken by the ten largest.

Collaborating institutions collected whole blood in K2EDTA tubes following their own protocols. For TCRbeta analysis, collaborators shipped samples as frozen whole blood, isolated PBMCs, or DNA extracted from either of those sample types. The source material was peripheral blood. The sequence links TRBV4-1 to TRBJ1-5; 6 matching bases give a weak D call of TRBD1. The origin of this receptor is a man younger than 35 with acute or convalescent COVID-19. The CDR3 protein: CASSIRDTALDQPQHF. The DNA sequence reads TGCGCCAGCAGCATACGGGACACAGCCCTAGATCAGCCCCAGCATTTT.